These 22 T cell receptor beta chains were all obtained from the same sample, sequenced in a study of blood T cells in healthy people across ages. With a J-beta primer mix and a sample-barcoded 5' primer, a second PCR ran about 6 to 11 cycles. TCRdb used MiXCR to reprocess the 5' RACE reads, holding one entry per CDR3 protein. The sample yields about 540,000 distinct CDR3 sequences, 20% to 30% seen once. These records were also assigned to another study, of T cells of mothers and their children.

Specimen: blood. These receptors came from a boy aged 10-17 years in good health.

Remarks on this clonotype: At one of its ends the junction is not consistent with the germline gene, which may arise from a read error. The rearrangement joins TRBV29-1 to TRBJ2-1; tentative D call: TRBD2 (5 bases). CDR1 and CDR2 (germline): SQVTM, ANQGSEA. The CDR3 extends over 13 amino acids. The CDR3 region is CSVVGSSYKEQFF. CDR3 DNA: TGCAGCGTTGTGGGGAGCTCCTACAAAGAGCAGTTCTTC.

In its sample, this clonotype was seen a few times. The chain combines TRBV10-3 with TRBJ2-7; D is possibly TRBD1 (6 bases). CDR1 and CDR2 from the germline V gene are ENHRY and SYGVKD. The CDR3 length is 18 residues. V was trimmed by 9 bases and J by 3 bases, leaving 30 bases between them. CDR3 bases: TGTGCCATAAACCCACGACGAACAACAGGGTTTTCCCTCTACGAGCAGTACTTC. This codes for CAINPRRTTGFSLYEQYF.

The chain combines TRBV12-3 or TRBV12-4 with TRBJ1-4; no clear D gene. This CDR3 spans 14 amino acids. Trimming pared 5 bases from V and 4 bases from J, leaving 11 bases between. The CDR3 here is CASSPSRFNEKLFF. In DNA form, the CDR3 reads TGTGCCAGCAGTCCGTCTCGGTTTAATGAAAAACTGTTTTTT.

The chain is built from TRBV3-1 and TRBJ2-1; possible D gene TRBD1, 6 bases. The CDR3 runs 17 residues. CDR1 and CDR2 (germline): LGHDT, YNNKEL (reference sequence). Trimming stripped 4 bases from V and 8 bases from J, with 24 bases between. The CDR3 nucleotides read TGTGCCAGCAGCCCCGAAGGGCCAACAGGGTGGGTGGATGAGCAGTTCTTC. The encoded protein is CASSPEGPTGWVDEQFF.

This clonotype has only a few counts. The V and J genes are TRBV7-9 and TRBJ2-7, with D possibly being TRBD1 or TRBD2 (5 bases each). Germline V gene data show CDR1 as SEHNR and CDR2 as FQNEAQ (reference sequence). The CDR3 runs 14 residues. V shed 2 bases and J shed 6 bases, with 14 bases lying between them. DNA for the CDR3: TGTGCCAGCAGCTTACTACAGGAGGTGGGCGAGCAGTACTTC. Its translation: CASSLLQEVGEQYF.

The chain combines TRBV20-1 with TRBJ2-1; maybe TRBD2 (5 bases). The J call may be incorrect, as the DNA end agrees better with TRBJ2-7. The CDR3 sequence is 16 residues long. Germline CDR1 and CDR2: DFQATT and SNEGSKA (reference sequence). In nucleotides, the CDR3 is TGCAGTGCTAGAGGTGGCGTGGCTAGCTCGTTCCACGAGCAGTACTTC. This gives the protein CSARGGVASSFHEQYF.

This clonotype was seen more than once but under ten times. The chain combines TRBV7-6 with TRBJ2-7; 11 nucleotides align to TRBD2. The V segment lost 5 bases and the J segment 3 bases; nucleotides outside the gene matches: 9. The CDR3 covers 16 residues. Germline V lookup: CDR1 SGHVS, CDR2 FNYEAQ. The CDR3 is CASSLGTSGLLYEQYF. In nucleotides, the CDR3 is TGTGCCAGCAGCCTGGGGACTAGCGGTCTTCTCTACGAGCAGTACTTC.

The chain carries TRBV9 and TRBJ2-7, with 7 bases fitting TRBD2. CDR1 is SGDLS and CDR2 is YYNGEE in the germline V gene. This CDR3 contains 16 residues. Trimming removed 4 bases from V and 5 bases from J; junction bases left unmatched: 15. This CDR3 is CASSYTSGGPANEQYF. The CDR3 coding sequence is TGTGCCAGCAGCTACACGTCGGGAGGTCCCGCCAACGAGCAGTACTTC. The whole variable domain, remainder taken from reference TRBV9 and TRBJ2-7, is DSGVTQTPKHLITATGQRVTLRCSPRSGDLSVYWYQQSLDQGLQFLIQYYNGEERAKGNILERFSAQQFPDLHSELNLSSLELGDSALYFCASSYTSGGPANEQYFGPGTRLTVT.

Remarks on this clonotype: No conserved phenylalanine or tryptophan is present at the end of the CDR3, so a read error is the likely explanation. J is TRBJ1-1 and V is TRBV28, with 8 bases matching TRBD1. This CDR3 has 14 amino acids. Unmatched junction bases numbered 7, after V lost 6 bases and J lost 4 bases. Germline V gene sequence: CDR1 MDHEN, CDR2 SYDVKM. CDR3 loop: CASSSGQGFTEAFV. The DNA for the CDR3 is TGTGCCAGCAGCAGCGGACAGGGTTTCACTGAAGCTTTCGTT.

This clonotype came up a few times. For the CDR3, the DNA is TGCGCCAGCAGCCAAGCTAGCGGGGGGTATTACAATGAGCAGTTCTTC. It is translated as CASSQASGGYYNEQFF. The chain couples TRBV4-3 to TRBJ2-1; the match to TRBD2 covers 11 bases. The CDR3 length is 16 residues. Germline values: CDR1 LGHNA, CDR2 YSLEER. The V gene end was trimmed by 1 base and the J gene end by 4 bases; junction bases not matched to a gene: 3.

To note about this clonotype: A read error may produce the germline difference seen at one junction end. V gene TRBV7-7 combines with J gene TRBJ2-5; TRBD2 matches 8 bases. TRBJ2-1 matches the DNA end more closely, so the J call is doubtful. The germline V gene encodes CDR1 SSHAT and CDR2 FNYEAQ (reference sequence). The CDR3 contains 15 residues. The CDR3 nucleotides are TGTGCTAGCAGCGGGGGAGCGGGAGCCCCGAGTGAGCAGTTCTTC. Protein product: CASSGGAGAPSEQFF.

The chain joins TRBV2 to TRBJ2-5, with unresolved D. The CDR3 consists of 15 residues. V lost 7 bases to trimming and J lost 0 bases, with 15 bases between them. From germline, CDR1 is SNHLY and CDR2 FYNNEI. The CDR3 loop is CASITVASYQETQYF. The CDR3 DNA reads TGTGCCAGCATTACTGTTGCGTCGTACCAAGAGACCCAGTACTTC.

This clonotype was seen repeatedly, ten times or more. The chain employs TRBV5-6 and TRBJ2-5; possible D gene TRBD2, 5 bases. The DNA end lines up better with TRBJ2-7; the J call may be wrong. The CDR3 runs 13 residues. Germline V CDR1 and CDR2: SGHDT, YYEEEE. CDR3 residues: CASSSDGLYEQYF. For the CDR3, the DNA is TGTGCCAGCAGCTCCGACGGACTCTACGAGCAGTACTTC.

This clonotype was seen only a few times. The rearrangement joins TRBV29-1 to TRBJ1-2, with unresolved D. CDR1 SQVTM and CDR2 ANQGSEA come from the germline V gene. CDR3 size: 13 residues. Trimming took 4 bases from V and 0 from J, leaving 9 bases between them. The CDR3 reads CSVAGRANYGYTF. DNA for the CDR3: TGCAGCGTTGCGGGCAGAGCTAACTATGGCTACACCTTC.

This clonotype appeared a few times. This chain's CDR3 is CASIWQVGYSYNEQFF. The DNA of the CDR3 is TGCGCCAGCATTTGGCAGGTGGGGTACTCCTACAATGAGCAGTTCTTC. The V gene is TRBV5-1, the J gene TRBJ2-1; no definite D call. Germline CDR1 is SGHRS and CDR2 is YFSETQ. V lost 6 bases to trimming and J lost 0 bases, with 16 bases between them. This CDR3 spans 16 amino acids.

This clonotype has a handful of counts. The rearrangement uses TRBV7-8 and TRBJ1-2, with 7 nucleotides matching TRBD1. Germline CDR1 SGHVS, CDR2 FQNEAQ. V dropped 3 bases and J dropped 8; count of bases not matched to a gene: 6. The length of the CDR3 is 13 residues. The CDR3 bases are TGTGCCAGCAGCTTGTCGCAGGGGGGAGGCTACACCTTC. Protein sequence: CASSLSQGGGYTF.

The CDR3 coding sequence is TGTGCCAGCAGTTTAGCGTCTGAGGACACTGAAGCTTTCTTT. Its protein product is CASSLASEDTEAFF. The chain carries TRBV12-3 or TRBV12-4 and TRBJ1-1, with D unclear. This CDR3 has 14 amino acids. V was pared by 0 bases and J by 3 bases, with 8 bases between.

This clonotype was seen only a few times. This sequence joins TRBV5-5 and TRBJ2-4, with D possibly TRBD1 on 5 matching bases. Trimming removed 4 bases from V and 0 bases from J, with 8 bases in between. The germline gives CDR1 SGHKS, CDR2 YYEKEE (reference sequence). The length of the CDR3 is 14 residues. The CDR3 DNA is TGTGCCAGCAGCATGACAGTAGCCAAAAACATTCAGTACTTC. Translated: CASSMTVAKNIQYF.

The chain employs TRBV20-1 and TRBJ2-3, with TRBD2 matching 10 bases. Germline V gene data show CDR1 as DFQATT and CDR2 as SNEGSKA (reference sequence). The CDR3 is made up of 17 amino acids. V shed 3 bases and J 4 bases; nucleotides not matched to a gene: 13. The CDR3 is CSASELAGSPPADTQYF. CDR3 sequence (DNA): TGCAGTGCTAGTGAACTAGCGGGGTCACCACCCGCAGATACGCAGTATTTT.

The genes are TRBV20-1 and TRBJ2-5; D is unresolved. The J call is uncertain, as TRBJ2-1 better fits the DNA end. CDR3 length: 14 amino acids. From germline, CDR1 is DFQATT and CDR2 SNEGSKA (reference sequence). CDR3 amino acids: CSARMVGLYNEQFF. For the CDR3, the DNA is TGCAGTGCCAGGATGGTAGGTCTATACAATGAGCAGTTCTTC.

The chain recombines TRBV20-1 with TRBJ2-1, with a possible D match to TRBD1 (5 bases). Trimming cost V 1 base and J 5 bases, with 15 bases left between them. Germline values: CDR1 DFQATT, CDR2 SNEGSKA (reference sequence). The CDR3 has 15 residues. The CDR3 spells CSARGPSGLDNEQFF. DNA of the CDR3: TGCAGTGCTAGAGGCCCCTCAGGGCTAGACAATGAGCAGTTCTTC.

V is TRBV9 and J is TRBJ1-4; D gene unclear. The CDR3 is 13 amino acids. Looked up from germline, CDR1 is SGDLS and CDR2 is YYNGEE. Trimming shortened V by 0 bases and J by 5 bases, and 5 bases separated the two germline ends. This CDR3 reads CASSVGANEKLFF. CDR3 nucleotides: TGTGCCAGCAGCGTAGGGGCAAATGAAAAACTGTTTTTT. Full variable domain (remainder filled in from reference TRBV9 and TRBJ1-4): DSGVTQTPKHLITATGQRVTLRCSPRSGDLSVYWYQQSLDQGLQFLIQYYNGEERAKGNILERFSAQQFPDLHSELNLSSLELGDSALYFCASSVGANEKLFFGSGTQLSVL.